This TCR beta chain was sequenced during a study of OX40 agonist ivuxolimab in advanced cancers. Background for the entire study: Ivuxolimab was a fully human IgG2 agonistic monoclonal antibody targeting the costimulatory receptor OX40 (CD134). Intravenous ivuxolimab was administered to patients every 2 weeks at six dose levels: 0.01, 0.1, 0.3, 1.5, 3 and 10 mg/kg. Among the roughly 52 dose-escalation patients, 19 had hepatocellular carcinoma, some 15 melanoma, 9 renal cell carcinoma and 9 head and neck cancer. In the dose-escalation cohort, approximately 82% of patients were male, and the mean age was around 65 years with a range of roughly 23 to 90. Patients were allowed to have had prior anti-PD-1, anti-PD-L1 or anti-CTLA-4 therapy, and around two fifths of the dose-escalation patients had been treated with checkpoint inhibitors. Partial responses occurred in three dose-escalation patients: two with cutaneous melanoma and one with hepatocellular carcinoma. Peripheral TCRbeta sequencing aimed to test whether ivuxolimab altered TCR sequence diversity and caused clonal T-cell expansion. The paper describes the monotherapy dose-escalation part (N ≈ 51 patients) of the phase I trial of ivuxolimab.

Study-wide findings and limitations: After ivuxolimab, CD8+ T cells had more expanded clones than CD4+ T cells on average. Clonal expansion of both CD4+ and CD8+ blood T cells was observed from baseline to week 6 at doses 0.1 to 3.0 mg/kg. Low levels of normalized T-cell clonal expansion were also seen in some patients who did not respond. Partial responders in the 0.1-3.0 mg/kg groups had among the lowest normalized peripheral clonal expansion, especially among CD8+ T cells. Antigen specificity was not determined for the clonally expanded peripheral T cells.

From the germline V gene, CDR1 is SQVTM and CDR2 is ANQGSEA. The V and J ends are trimmed by 0 bases and 5 bases, leaving 7 bases between them. Spanning cysteine to phenylalanine, the CDR3 consists of 13 amino acids. Only the CDR3 portion is preserved as DNA: 39 bases, with reading frame beginning at the first base. The trial excluded patients who had a history of autoimmune disease or who were on systemic immunosuppression. In every dose cohort, peripheral blood was drawn for TCR sequencing at baseline, cycle 4 day 1, and cycle 7 day 1. The samples were taken from a phase I, first-in-human, multicenter, open-label dose-escalation trial of ivuxolimab. Adults with locally advanced or metastatic head and neck squamous cell, hepatocellular, melanoma or renal cell carcinoma were enrolled in the trial. Before TCR sequencing, CD4+ and CD8+ T cells were separately sorted from peripheral blood. Genomic DNA was isolated from the sorted cells so that the TCRbeta CDR3 region could be sequenced. The immunoSEQ Assay was used for sequencing of TCRbeta CDR3 regions. This immuneACCESS table, as held by TCRdb, lists in-frame sequences with V and J called but not all clones. Of the missing ones, under half trace to an unresolved V gene in checked studies; the others have no known cause. Counted in this sample were 55,000 to 65,000 clones; 87% of them appeared once. Clones ranked in the top ten supply around 0.38% of the sample.

A remark on this clone: Its antigen remains undetermined. Base qualities are not provided; no much larger clone lies one nucleotide away.

This specimen was CD4+ or CD8+ T cells sorted from blood, taken in a trial of the OX40 agonist ivuxolimab. The rearrangement combines TRBV29-1 with TRBJ1-4; the D gene is not confidently resolved. The source of this sequence is an adult with an advanced solid tumor such as melanoma, head and neck, liver or kidney cancer. The nucleotide sequence reads as follows: TGCAGCGTTGAAGATGGTCTCAATGAAAAACTGTTTTTT. The encoded protein is CSVEDGLNEKLFF.